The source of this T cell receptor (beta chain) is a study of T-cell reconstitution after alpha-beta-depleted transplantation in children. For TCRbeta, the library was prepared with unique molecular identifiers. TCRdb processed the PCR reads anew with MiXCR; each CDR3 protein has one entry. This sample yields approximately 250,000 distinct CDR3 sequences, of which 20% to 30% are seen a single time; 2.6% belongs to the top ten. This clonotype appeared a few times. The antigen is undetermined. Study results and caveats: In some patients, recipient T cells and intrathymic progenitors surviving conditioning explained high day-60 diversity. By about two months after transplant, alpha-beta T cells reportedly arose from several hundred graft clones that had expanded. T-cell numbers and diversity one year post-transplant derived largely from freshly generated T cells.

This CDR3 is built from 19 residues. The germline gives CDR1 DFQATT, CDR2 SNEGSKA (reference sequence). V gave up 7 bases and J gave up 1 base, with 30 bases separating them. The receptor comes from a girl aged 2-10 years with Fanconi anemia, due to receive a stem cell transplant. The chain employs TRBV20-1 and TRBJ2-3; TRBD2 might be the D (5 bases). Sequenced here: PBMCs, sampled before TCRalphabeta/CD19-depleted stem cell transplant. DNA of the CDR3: TGCAGTGGCACAACAGAATCTAGAGGGTGGCAGCCTGGCACAGATACGCAGTATTTT. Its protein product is CSGTTESRGWQPGTDTQYF.